The clone carrying this T cell receptor (beta chain) was observed at least ten times. These data come from a study of blood T cells in healthy people across ages. Study background: Template switching captured about one barcoded beta molecule per two T cells.

Using a J-beta primer mix together with a sample-barcoded 5' primer, a second PCR was run for roughly 6 to 12 cycles. TCRdb used MiXCR to reprocess the 5' RACE reads, holding one entry per CDR3 protein. The data show over 500,000 distinct CDR3 sequences, around 50% seen once. The V and J ends lost 4 bases and 2 bases respectively, with 9 bases between them. This CDR3 is built from 13 residues. Germline CDR1 and CDR2: SQVTM and ANQGSEA. Sequencing used blood. V usage is TRBV29-1 and J usage is TRBJ2-1; a weak D match, TRBD2 (6 bases). The sequence was collected from a woman aged 80 or over in good health. The CDR3 DNA is TGCAGCGTTGGGGGGAGGACCTACAATGAGCAGTTCTTC. It is translated as CSVGGRTYNEQFF.